This T cell receptor (beta chain) was found in a study of shared clonotypes between healthy human individuals. In the study overall: The cohort comprised a couple of women and a few men. Their ages spanned 18 to 49 years. CD4 naive cells filled three plates per donor, CD4 memory three, CD8 naive two and CD8 memory one.

Germline CDR1 reads MDHEN; CDR2 reads SYDVKM. This CDR3 has 18 amino acids. V lost 3 bases to trimming and J lost 0 bases; unmatched junction nucleotides: 10. Points from the study as a whole: On the whole, naive subsets had larger estimated richness than memory subsets had. Non-shared clonotypes displayed generation probabilities falling below those of clonotypes present in all four donors.

Clones were read by immunoSEQ multiplex PCR, and TCRdb kept only the in-frame ones, dropping some. The table lists 1,400,000 or so clones, approximately 98.5% of them singletons. About this clone itself: Its antigen is still unknown.

The clonotype was recovered from a young man in good health. The rearrangement joins TRBV28 to TRBJ2-1; TRBD1 aligns across 8 bases. Specimen: naive CD4+ T cells sorted from blood. Subset specified: CD45RA+ positively selected. The CDR3 DNA is TGTGCCAGCAGTTTTGTTTGGGGACAGGTTAGCTCCTACAATGAGCAGTTCTTC. The encoded protein is CASSFVWGQVSSYNEQFF.